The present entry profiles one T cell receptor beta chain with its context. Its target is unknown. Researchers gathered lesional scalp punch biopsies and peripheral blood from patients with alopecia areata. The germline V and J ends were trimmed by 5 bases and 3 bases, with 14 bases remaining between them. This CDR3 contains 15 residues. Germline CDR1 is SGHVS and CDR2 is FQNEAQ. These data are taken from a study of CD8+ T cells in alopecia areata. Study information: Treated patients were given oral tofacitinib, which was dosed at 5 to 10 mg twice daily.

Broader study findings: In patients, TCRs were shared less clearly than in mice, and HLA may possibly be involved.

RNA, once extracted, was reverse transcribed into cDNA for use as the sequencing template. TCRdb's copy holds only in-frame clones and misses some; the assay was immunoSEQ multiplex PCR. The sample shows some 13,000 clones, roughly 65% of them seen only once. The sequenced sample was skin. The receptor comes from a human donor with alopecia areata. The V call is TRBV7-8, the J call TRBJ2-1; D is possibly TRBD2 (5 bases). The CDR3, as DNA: TGTGCCAGCAGCCCTAACGGGGTCGTCTACAATGAGCAGTTCTTC. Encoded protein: CASSPNGVVYNEQFF.